The TCR beta chain under discussion was sequenced for a study of regulatory T cells in long-lasting Graves disease. A note on this clonotype: The antigen is undetermined.

The CDR3 contains 17 residues. With 3 bases removed from V and 0 bases from J, the gap between germline ends came to 14 bases. Germline V gives CDR1 LGHNA, CDR2 YNFKEQ. Combining iRepertoire HTBI primers with Arm-PCR of CDR3 regions, the authors built TCR beta libraries. Using its own MiXCR run on the multiplex PCR reads, TCRdb lists one record per CDR3 protein. Of around 400,000 distinct CDR3 sequences detected, roughly 15% appear once; the ten largest clones hold roughly 8%. Noted time point: newly diagnosed GD, antithyroid drugs for less than 3 months. RNA isolated from PBMCs was used to make the TCR library. General observations from the study: Persistent-disease Graves' patients showed less TCR diversity than new cases.

These data were likewise used in another study, on T cells in Graves' hyperthyroidism and ophthalmopathy. That work adds: Appearing also in blood were most of the thyroid clonotypes expanded above 0.001.

The V call is TRBV4-2, the J call TRBJ2-2, with D perhaps assigned TRBD1 or TRBD2 (6 bases each). The source was peripheral blood mononuclear cells (PBMCs), collected at new diagnosis, from a patient treated with antithyroid drugs. This receptor was identified in a woman between 40 and 55 years old with Graves disease. The CDR3 coding sequence is TGTGCCAGCAGCCATAAAAAGGAGGGGGCGAACACCGGGGAGCTGTTTTTT. Its protein is CASSHKKEGANTGELFF.